Only a few counts were recorded for the clone carrying this TCR beta chain. The sample is drawn from a study of blood T cell repertoires in COVID-19. Study as a whole: Samples of COVID-19 (acute and convalescent) were obtained from the United States, Italy and Spain. Nucleic acid was either cDNA or gDNA, and it came from T cells, B-cell-depleted T cells, or PBMCs.

Germline-derived CDR1 and CDR2 are MGHRA and YSYEKL. The CDR3 totals 16 residues. The J segment lost 9 bases and the V segment lost 1 base, leaving 5 bases of the junction unmatched. Original processing notes: Quantification of nucleated cells was approximated via reference gene primer amplification. Clones were sequenced by immunoSEQ multiplex PCR, and TCRdb holds only the in-frame ones, with some missing. The D gene and trimming were derived from the DNA, and the V and J assignments and clone size from that table. Among about 170,000 clones listed, around four fifths were seen once. This receptor was obtained from a man between 65 and 85 years old with acute or convalescent COVID-19. Sequences were obtained from peripheral blood. The chain joins TRBV4-1 to TRBJ2-1; 14 bases line up with TRBD2. CDR3 sequence: CASSQGGLAGAGEQFF. CDR3 coding DNA: TGCGCCAGCAGCCAAGGGGGACTAGCGGGGGCGGGTGAGCAGTTCTTC.